Shown below are 26 T cell receptor beta chains from a single sample sequenced in a study of patients and donors after allogeneic stem cell transplantation. TCRdb independently ran MiXCR on the RT-PCR reads; one entry per CDR3 protein. The sample holds some 200,000 distinct CDR3 sequences; around two fifths are singletons and the top ten take 33%. Material: blood, either unsorted or a sorted T cell fraction (not recorded which). All receptors derive from a human donor who was either an allogeneic HSCT recipient or a stem cell or donor lymphocyte infusion donor (not recorded which). It is not recorded whose cells these are; they may come from a transplant donor.

This clonotype was found a few times. This chain joins TRBV18 and TRBJ1-2, with D possibly being TRBD1 (6 bases). Looked up from germline, CDR1 is KGHSH and CDR2 is LQKENI. V lost 2 bases and J lost 5, with 9 bases in between. This CDR3 is built from 13 residues. The CDR3 nucleotides read TGTGCCAGCTCACCATCAGGGACATATGGCTACACCTTC. Translating it yields CASSPSGTYGYTF.

This clonotype has more than one count but fewer than ten. The gene calls are TRBV27 and TRBJ1-1, with D maybe TRBD1 (6 bases). Germline V gives CDR1 MNHEY, CDR2 SMNVEV (reference sequence). The CDR3 is 15 amino acids. V shed 5 bases and J shed 5 bases, with 18 bases lying between them. The CDR3 sequence: CASSPSGQRWTEAFF. The CDR3 DNA reads TGTGCCAGCAGTCCTTCGGGACAACGGTGGACTGAAGCTTTCTTT.

The chain couples TRBV5-6 to TRBJ2-7, with D perhaps TRBD2 (5 bases). The V end was cut by 2 bases, the J end by 3 bases, with 12 bases between. This CDR3 contains 14 residues. Germline CDR1 SGHDT, CDR2 YYEEEE. DNA for the CDR3: TGTGCCAGCAGCTTCGTTAGCGAAGACTACGAGCAGTACTTC. Translated, it gives CASSFVSEDYEQYF.

This clonotype was seen only a few times. The CDR3 DNA reads as TGTGCCAGCAGCCACGAAACAGGGGCGGGCAACACTGAAGCTTTCTTT. Amino acid sequence: CASSHETGAGNTEAFF. The chain combines TRBV7-2 with TRBJ1-1; 7 nucleotides agree with TRBD1. Germline V gene data show CDR1 as SGHTA and CDR2 as FQGNSA. The V and J ends lost 5 bases and 2 bases, in that order; junction bases with no gene match: 11. This CDR3 comprises 16 residues.

This rearrangement joins TRBV3-1 to TRBJ1-2; D possibly corresponds to TRBD1 (5 bases). This CDR3 comprises 14 residues. Germline assignment: CDR1 LGHDT and CDR2 YNNKEL (reference sequence). Deletions cut 2 bases from V and 7 bases from J, with 14 bases between. The CDR3 DNA follows: TGTGCCAGCAGCCAACCCGGGACCCCGAGTGGCTACACCTTC. The encoded protein is CASSQPGTPSGYTF.

This clonotype was seen a few times. This chain links TRBV12-3 or TRBV12-4 with TRBJ1-1, with a tentative D call TRBD1 (5 bases). The CDR3 runs 14 residues. The V end lost 2 bases, the J end lost 7 bases, and 14 bases lay between the germline ends. Here the CDR3 DNA reads TGTGCCAGCAGTTTACGGAGGGACGGACTTGAAGCTTTCTTT. This encodes CASSLRRDGLEAFF.

This clonotype showed up just a few times. The rearrangement uses TRBV30 and TRBJ1-1; D unresolved. With 2 bases removed from V and 0 bases from J, the gap between germline ends came to 10 bases. CDR1 is GTSNPN and CDR2 is SVGIG in the germline V gene (reference sequence). The CDR3 is made up of 14 amino acids. CDR3 in amino acids: CAWSMTRMNTEAFF. CDR3 DNA sequence: TGTGCCTGGAGTATGACACGAATGAACACTGAAGCTTTCTTT.

This clonotype was seen a single time. The genes are TRBV4-1 and TRBJ2-4; 7 bases fit TRBD2. Looked up from germline, CDR1 is MGHRA and CDR2 is YSYEKL. J was trimmed by 0 bases and V by 6 bases; bases with no gene match: 8. The CDR3 totals 16 residues. The CDR3 sequence: CASRRGLAVAKNIQYF. CDR3 DNA: TGCGCCAGCAGGCGTGGCCTAGCGGTAGCCAAAAACATTCAGTACTTC.

A note on this clonotype: A much larger clone differs from this one at a single base, so this may be a read error. The genes are TRBV27 and TRBJ1-4; possible D gene TRBD1, 5 bases. The CDR3 spans 14 residues. Germline values: CDR1 MNHEY, CDR2 SMNVEV (reference sequence). CDR3 amino acids: CASSSRQINEKLIF. CDR3 coding DNA: TGTGCCAGCAGTTCCCGACAGATTAATGAAAAACTGATTTTT.

There are a few counts of this clonotype. The chain couples TRBV4-1 to TRBJ1-5; D gene uncertain. From germline, CDR1 is MGHRA and CDR2 YSYEKL. The V end lost 1 base, the J end lost 7 bases, and 8 bases lay between the germline ends. The CDR3 length is 13 residues. CDR3 loop: CASSQGIFQPQHF. The CDR3 DNA sequence: TGCGCCAGCAGCCAAGGTATTTTCCAGCCCCAGCATTTT.

The chain carries TRBV20-1 and TRBJ2-1; 7 bases fit TRBD2. The ends lost 5 bases at V and 0 bases at J; junction bases unmatched: 7. This CDR3 has 15 amino acids. Germline V lookup: CDR1 DFQATT, CDR2 SNEGSKA (reference sequence). The CDR3 DNA reads TGCAGTGCTCGCCTAGCGGACCTCTCCTACAATGAGCAGTTCTTC. Translated, it gives CSARLADLSYNEQFF.

The chain recombines TRBV28 with TRBJ1-1, with D perhaps matching TRBD1 (5 bases). The CDR3 has 13 amino acids. Germline CDR1 and CDR2: MDHEN and SYDVKM. Deletions cut 4 bases from V and 1 base from J, with 7 bases between. CDR3: CASSYGTNTEAFF. The CDR3, as DNA: TGTGCCAGCAGTTACGGGACGAACACTGAAGCTTTCTTT.

A single count supports this clonotype. The rearrangement joins TRBV7-9 to TRBJ1-2; 7 bases align to TRBD1. Germline CDR1 SEHNR, CDR2 FQNEAQ (reference sequence). V shed 5 bases, J shed 0 bases, and the junction held 6 bases outside the gene matches. CDR3 length: 15 amino acids. CDR3 nucleotides: TGTGCCAGCAGCCCAGGGGGTGCAGCTAACTATGGCTACACCTTC. This encodes CASSPGGAANYGYTF.

This clonotype has just a few counts. This rearrangement joins TRBV9 to TRBJ2-1, with TRBD2 identical over 9 bases. Germline trimming cut 4 bases from V and 8 bases from J; bases unmatched to any gene: 13. CDR3 length: 16 amino acids. Germline V gene lookup returns CDR1 SGDLS and CDR2 YYNGEE. CDR3 protein: CASSPSGVAGVHEQFF. The CDR3 nucleotides are TGTGCCAGCAGCCCCAGTGGGGTAGCGGGAGTTCATGAGCAGTTCTTC.

This clonotype was found a few times. CDR3 region: CASSVATAGNTIYF. CDR3 DNA: TGTGCCAGCAGCGTAGCTACGGCTGGAAACACCATATATTTT. This rearrangement joins TRBV9 to TRBJ1-3; D gene ambiguous. CDR1 and CDR2 (germline): SGDLS, YYNGEE. The CDR3 spans 14 residues. The ends were cut back, 0 bases at V and 2 bases at J, with 6 bases in the middle.

The rearrangement uses TRBV4-3 and TRBJ1-4, with D perhaps matching TRBD1 (5 bases). From germline, CDR1 is LGHNA and CDR2 YSLEER. V was cut by 1 base and J by 7 bases, with 13 bases left in between. CDR3 size: 15 residues. CDR3: CASSQGDGRGEKLFF. CDR3 DNA sequence: TGCGCCAGCAGCCAAGGGGACGGGAGGGGTGAAAAACTGTTTTTT.

This sequence joins TRBV28 and TRBJ1-1, with 7 bases fitting TRBD1. The CDR3 runs 12 residues. CDR1 and CDR2 (germline): MDHEN, SYDVKM. V lost 3 bases to trimming and J lost 11 bases; unmatched junction nucleotides: 6. The CDR3 DNA sequence: TGTGCCAGCAGTTTCGGCACAGGGGTTGCTTTCTTT. Encoded protein: CASSFGTGVAFF.

The chain links TRBV19 to TRBJ2-7; 7 bases map to TRBD1. CDR1 is LNHDA, CDR2 SQIVND, per germline (reference sequence). The CDR3 has 12 amino acids. With 4 bases clipped from V and 7 bases from J, the junction kept 4 bases outside the gene matches. CDR3 residues: CASSTDRREQYF. As DNA, the CDR3 is TGTGCCAGTAGTACGGACAGGAGGGAGCAGTACTTC.

This clonotype was seen only a few times. V and J are TRBV29-1 and TRBJ2-3, with 9 bases matching TRBD1. The CDR3 runs 16 residues. Germline V gene data show CDR1 as SQVTM and CDR2 as ANQGSEA. V shed 4 bases, J shed 4 bases, and the junction held 12 bases outside the gene matches. The DNA of the CDR3 is TGCAGCGTTGTTACCCCTGGACAGGGGATGCCAGATACGCAGTATTTT. This translates into CSVVTPGQGMPDTQYF.

The V gene is TRBV18, the J gene TRBJ1-2, with 7 bases that match TRBD1. With 3 bases clipped from V and 1 base from J, the junction kept 2 bases outside the gene matches. Germline V gives CDR1 KGHSH, CDR2 LQKENI. This CDR3 has 14 residues. In DNA form, the CDR3 reads TGTGCCAGCTCACCGACAGGGAGTAACTATGGCTACACCTTC. Translating it yields CASSPTGSNYGYTF.

In the case of this clonotype: At one boundary the junction diverges from the germline segment, which might be a read error. The chain's CDR3 is CASSLGDGGPSNQPQHF. CDR3 DNA sequence: TGCGCCAGCAGCTTGGGAGATGGGGGGCCAAGCAATCAGCCCCAGCATTTC. The V call is TRBV5-1, the J call TRBJ1-5; D is possibly TRBD1 (6 bases). Germline values: CDR1 SGHRS, CDR2 YFSETQ. The CDR3 totals 17 residues.

This clonotype has a count of ten or more. The chain uses TRBV4-3 and TRBJ1-1; tentative D call: TRBD1 (5 bases). The germline gives CDR1 LGHNA, CDR2 YSLEER. The CDR3 covers 15 residues. The ends were cut back, 3 bases at V and 0 bases at J, with 11 bases in the middle. CDR3 residues: CASSHYDRLNTEAFF. The CDR3 bases are TGCGCCAGCAGCCATTACGACAGATTGAACACTGAAGCTTTCTTT.

The V call is TRBV12-3 or TRBV12-4, the J call TRBJ2-3, with D unclear. V lost 1 base, J lost 1 base, and 9 bases lay in between. The CDR3 runs to 15 residues. The CDR3 DNA reads TGTGCCAGCAGTTTAGGGCCGGCGGGCACAGATACGCAGTATTTT. Amino acids: CASSLGPAGTDTQYF.

This CDR3 reads CAISLSSSYEQYF. CDR3 nucleotides: TGTGCCATCAGCCTTTCGAGCTCCTACGAGCAGTACTTC. This chain links TRBV10-3 with TRBJ2-7, with D unresolved. This CDR3 region has 13 residues. The V end lost 6 bases, the J end lost 0 bases, and 9 bases lay between the germline ends. The germline V gene has CDR1 ENHRY and CDR2 SYGVKD.

This clonotype was observed many times. The chain has TRBV12-3 or TRBV12-4 and TRBJ1-5; D is uncertain. The ends were cut back, 2 bases at V and 9 bases at J, with 14 bases in the middle. The CDR3 contains 14 residues. DNA for the CDR3: TGTGCCAGCAGTTTAAGGTCAGACCTTGGGCCCCAGCATTTT. As protein: CASSLRSDLGPQHF.

This clonotype was recorded a few times. Written as DNA, the CDR3 is TGCGCCAGCAGAACAGGGTTAAGGTCGTCCGAGCAGTACTTC. Translation gives CASRTGLRSSEQYF. The V call is TRBV5-1, the J call TRBJ2-7; a weak D match, TRBD1 (6 bases). Trimming left V 5 bases short and J 6 bases short, with 18 bases between. Per the germline V gene, CDR1 is SGHRS and CDR2 is YFSETQ. This CDR3 has 14 amino acids.